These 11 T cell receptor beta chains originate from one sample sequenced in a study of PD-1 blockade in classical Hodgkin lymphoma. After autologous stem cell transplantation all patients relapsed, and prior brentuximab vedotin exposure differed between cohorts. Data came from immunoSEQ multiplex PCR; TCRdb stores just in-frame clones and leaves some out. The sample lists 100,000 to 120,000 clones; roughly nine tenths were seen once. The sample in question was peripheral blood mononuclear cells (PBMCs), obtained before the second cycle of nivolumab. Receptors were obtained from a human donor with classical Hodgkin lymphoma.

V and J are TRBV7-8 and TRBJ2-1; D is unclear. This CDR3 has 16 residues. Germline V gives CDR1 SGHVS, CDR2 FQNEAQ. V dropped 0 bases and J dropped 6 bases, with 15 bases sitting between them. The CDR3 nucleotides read TGTGCCAGCAGCTTAGCTACGCGGCAGGTCGCCAATGAGCAGTTCTTC. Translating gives CASSLATRQVANEQFF.

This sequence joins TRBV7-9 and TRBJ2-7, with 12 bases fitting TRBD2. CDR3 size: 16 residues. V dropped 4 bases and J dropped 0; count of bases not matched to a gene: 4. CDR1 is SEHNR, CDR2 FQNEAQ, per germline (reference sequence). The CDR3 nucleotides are TGTGCCAGCAGCTCCTCGACTAGCGGGAGCTCCTACGAGCAGTACTTC. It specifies CASSSSTSGSSYEQYF.

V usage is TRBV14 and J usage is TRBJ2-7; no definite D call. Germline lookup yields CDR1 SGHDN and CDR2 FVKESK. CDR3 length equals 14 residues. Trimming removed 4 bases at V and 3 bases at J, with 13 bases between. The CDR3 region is CASSLDGRRYEQYF. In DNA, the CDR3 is TGTGCCAGCAGCCTTGACGGACGTCGCTACGAGCAGTACTTC.

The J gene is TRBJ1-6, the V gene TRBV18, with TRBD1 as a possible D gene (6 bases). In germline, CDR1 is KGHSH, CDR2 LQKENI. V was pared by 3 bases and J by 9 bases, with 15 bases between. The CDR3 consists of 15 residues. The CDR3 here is CASSPDEGVVSPLHF. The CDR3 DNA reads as TGTGCCAGCTCACCGGACGAGGGGGTCGTTTCACCCCTCCACTTT.

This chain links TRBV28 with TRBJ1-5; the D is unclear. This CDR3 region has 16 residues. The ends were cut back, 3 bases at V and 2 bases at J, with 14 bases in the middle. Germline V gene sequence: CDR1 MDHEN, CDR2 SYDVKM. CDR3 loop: CASSFRLQKGNQPQHF. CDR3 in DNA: TGTGCCAGCAGTTTTAGACTTCAAAAGGGCAATCAGCCCCAGCATTTT.

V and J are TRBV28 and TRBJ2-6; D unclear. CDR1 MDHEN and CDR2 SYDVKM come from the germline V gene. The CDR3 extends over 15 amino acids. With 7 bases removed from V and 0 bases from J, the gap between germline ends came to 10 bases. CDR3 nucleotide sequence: TGTGCCAGCACTAGTAGGAACTCTGGGGCCAACGTCCTGACTTTC. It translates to CASTSRNSGANVLTF.

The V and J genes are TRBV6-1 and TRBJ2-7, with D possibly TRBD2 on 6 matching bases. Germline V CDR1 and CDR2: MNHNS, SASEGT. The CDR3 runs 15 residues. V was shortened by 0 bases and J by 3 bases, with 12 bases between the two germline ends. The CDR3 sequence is CASSEAAGQLYEQYF. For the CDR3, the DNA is TGTGCCAGCAGTGAAGCTGCGGGGCAGCTCTACGAGCAGTACTTC.

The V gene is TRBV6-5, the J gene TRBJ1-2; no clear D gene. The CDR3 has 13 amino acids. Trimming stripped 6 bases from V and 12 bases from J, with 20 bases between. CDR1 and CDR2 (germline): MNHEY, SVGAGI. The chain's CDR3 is CASSRRRTALDTF. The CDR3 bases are TGTGCCAGCAGCCGTCGCCGAACAGCCCTGGACACCTTC.

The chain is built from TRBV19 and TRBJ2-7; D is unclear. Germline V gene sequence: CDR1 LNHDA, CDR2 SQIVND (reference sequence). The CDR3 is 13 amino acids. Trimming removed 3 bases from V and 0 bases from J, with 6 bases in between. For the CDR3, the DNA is TGTGCCAGTAGTATTAGCTTCTCCTACGAGCAGTACTTC. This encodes CASSISFSYEQYF.

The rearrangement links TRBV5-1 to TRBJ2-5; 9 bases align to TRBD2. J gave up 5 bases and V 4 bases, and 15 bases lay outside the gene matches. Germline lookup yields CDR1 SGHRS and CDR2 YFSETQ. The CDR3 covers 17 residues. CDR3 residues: CASSPDTTSGIMETQYF. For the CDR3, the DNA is TGCGCCAGCAGCCCGGATACGACTAGCGGAATTATGGAGACCCAGTACTTC. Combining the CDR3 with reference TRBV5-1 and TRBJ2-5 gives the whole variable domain KAGVTQTPRYLIKTRGQQVTLSCSPISGHRSVSWYQQTPGQGLQFLFEYFSETQRNKGNFPGRFSGRQFSNSRSEMNVSTLELGDSALYLCASSPDTTSGIMETQYFGPGTRLLVL.

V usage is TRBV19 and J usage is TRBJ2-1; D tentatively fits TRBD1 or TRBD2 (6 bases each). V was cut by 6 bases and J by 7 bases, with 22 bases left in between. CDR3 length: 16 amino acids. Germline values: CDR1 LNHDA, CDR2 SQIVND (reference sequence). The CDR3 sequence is CASRREQGHVVNEQFF. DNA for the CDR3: TGTGCCAGTAGACGGGAGCAGGGACATGTGGTGAATGAGCAGTTCTTC.